A single sample is the source of the 9 T cell receptor beta chains below, sequenced in a study of T cells in localized non-small cell lung cancer. TCRdb's table, derived via immunoSEQ multiplex PCR, lists solely in-frame clones and lacks some. Of under 95,000 clones listed, 80% are singletons. Sequenced material: peripheral blood, taken before any cancer treatment. All receptors come from a female donor at least 60 years old with stage I lung adenocarcinoma.

The genes are TRBV27 and TRBJ2-5, with TRBD1 identical over 9 bases. Germline lookup yields CDR1 MNHEY and CDR2 SMNVEV (reference sequence). The trim removed 7 bases at V and 1 base at J, leaving 7 bases unmatched. The CDR3 runs to 15 residues. The CDR3, as DNA: TGTGCCAGCAAAAAGGGACAGGGCTTCCAAGAGACCCAGTACTTC. Translation: CASKKGQGFQETQYF.

J is TRBJ1-6 and V is TRBV5-4; 7 bases agree with TRBD1. The CDR3 is made up of 14 amino acids. Germline CDR1 SGHNT, CDR2 YYREEE (reference sequence). J lost 12 bases, V lost 3 bases, and 9 bases had no gene match. In DNA, the CDR3 is TGTGCCAGCAGCTCCTGGACAGGTCTCGGACCCCTCCACTTT. Protein: CASSSWTGLGPLHF.

The rearrangement joins TRBV9 to TRBJ2-6; 7 bases are a match to TRBD1. Unmatched junction bases numbered 4, after V lost 4 bases and J lost 3 bases. Germline assignment: CDR1 SGDLS and CDR2 YYNGEE. CDR3 size: 15 residues. CDR3 sequence: CASSPQGVGANVLTF. CDR3 nucleotides: TGTGCCAGCAGCCCTCAGGGGGTTGGGGCCAACGTCCTGACTTTC.

This clone was observed once. V usage is TRBV9 and J usage is TRBJ2-5; D may be TRBD2 (6 bases). There are 15 residues in the CDR3. V was clipped by 3 bases and J by 2 bases, with 14 bases between them. Per the germline V gene, CDR1 is SGDLS and CDR2 is YYNGEE. In DNA, the CDR3 is TGTGCCAGCAGCGATGGAGGGGTCATACAAGAGACCCAGTACTTC. This sequence encodes CASSDGGVIQETQYF.

A few counts support this clone. V usage is TRBV7-9 and J usage is TRBJ2-1, with 9 positions matching TRBD2. Germline V gives CDR1 SEHNR, CDR2 FQNEAQ (reference sequence). V shed 0 bases and J 6 bases; nucleotides not matched to a gene: 9. The CDR3 covers 17 residues. The CDR3 bases are TGTGCCAGCAGCTTAGCGCGGATTAGCGGGAGCCCCAATGAGCAGTTCTTC. Translation gives CASSLARISGSPNEQFF. Full variable domain (remainder filled in from reference TRBV7-9 and TRBJ2-1): DTGVSQNPRHKITKRGQNVTFRCDPISEHNRLYWYRQTLGQGPEFLTYFQNEAQLEKSRLLSDRFSAERPKGSFSTLEIQRTEQGDSAMYLCASSLARISGSPNEQFFGPGTRLTVL.

This clone appeared a few times. The chain uses TRBV5-4 and TRBJ2-5; D call uncertain. CDR1 is SGHNT and CDR2 is YYREEE in the germline V gene (reference sequence). Trimming removed 0 bases from V and 5 bases from J, with 8 bases in between. The CDR3 is made up of 13 amino acids. The CDR3, as DNA: TGTGCCAGCAGCTTGGCGGGTGCGGAGACCCAGTACTTC. It is translated as CASSLAGAETQYF.

The chain uses TRBV10-3 and TRBJ2-7; 7 bases are a match to TRBD2. The ends lost 9 bases at V and 7 bases at J; junction bases unmatched: 9. Germline V gene data show CDR1 as ENHRY and CDR2 as SYGVKD. CDR3 length: 12 amino acids. The CDR3 sequence: CAISTTGGEQYF. DNA for the CDR3: TGTGCCATATCTACCACCGGGGGGGAGCAGTACTTC.

The V and J genes are TRBV7-2 and TRBJ2-7; D unresolved. CDR1 and CDR2 from the germline V gene are SGHTA and FQGNSA. The CDR3 loop spans 13 amino acids. Trimming shortened V by 2 bases and J by 0 bases, and 5 bases separated the two germline ends. The CDR3 reads CASSLTRSYEQYF. CDR3 DNA sequence: TGTGCCAGCAGCTTAACGCGCTCCTACGAGCAGTACTTC.

The chain has TRBV6-1 and TRBJ1-1; D is perhaps TRBD1 (5 bases). This CDR3 spans 12 amino acids. V gave up 10 bases and J gave up 1 base, with 10 bases separating them. CDR1 and CDR2 from the germline V gene are MNHNS and SASEGT. The CDR3 region is CATRDGNTEAFF. In DNA, the CDR3 is TGTGCCACCAGGGACGGGAACACTGAAGCTTTCTTT.